This record looks at one TCR beta chain sequence and its context. Its target is not known. Germline and junction disagree at one end, which may indicate a read error. This CDR3 region has 15 residues. Germline CDR1 is SGHTA and CDR2 is FQGNSA. The data derive from a study of vaccination and CD4 T cells after COVID-19. With the Oncomine TCR Beta short-read assay, DNA from cultured CD4+ T cells was sequenced. A single record per CDR3 protein comes from TCRdb applying MiXCR to the PCR reads. The sample gives more than 10,000 distinct CDR3 sequences, roughly 66% of which show up once; approximately 7.7% is in the top ten. Treatment here: approximately 11-day PBMC culture with coronavirus spike peptide pools or control peptides (ViraFEST assay).

The sequencing sample was made of CD4+ T cells from blood, cultured in vitro. This receptor was obtained from a human donor who had recovered from COVID-19. The rearrangement joins TRBV7-2 to TRBJ2-7; D might be TRBD1 (8 bases). CDR3: CASSLGGTGPYEQYF. CDR3 coding DNA: TGCGCCAGCAGCTTGGGGGGGACAGGACCGTACGAGCAGTACTTC.